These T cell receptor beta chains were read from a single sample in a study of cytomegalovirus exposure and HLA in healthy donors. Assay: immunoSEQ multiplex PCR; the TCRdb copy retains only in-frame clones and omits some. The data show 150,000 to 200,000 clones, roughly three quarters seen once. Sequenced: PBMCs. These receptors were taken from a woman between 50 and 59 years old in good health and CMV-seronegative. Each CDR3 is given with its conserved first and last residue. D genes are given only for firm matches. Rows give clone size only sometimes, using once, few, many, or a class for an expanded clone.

TGTGCCAGCAGCCTTGACTTGCACAATGAGCAGTTCTTC,CASSLDLHNEQFF,TRBV7-9,TRBJ2-1,13,NA,NA
TGCGCCAGCAGCTTTACAGTTATGAACACTGAAGCTTTCTTT,CASSFTVMNTEAFF,TRBV5-1,TRBJ1-1,14,NA,once
TGTGCCAGCAGCGGGTGGGACTTTCATGCCCAGTACTTC,CASSGWDFHAQYF,TRBV5-4,TRBJ2-5,13,NA,NA
TGTGCCTGGAGGGGGAGCGGGAGCACAGATACGCAGTATTTT,CAWRGSGSTDTQYF,TRBV30,TRBJ2-3,14,NA,NA
TGTGCCAGCAGCTTTGGGACAGGGGGAAACAATCAGCCCCAGCATTTT,CASSFGTGGNNQPQHF,TRBV7-6,TRBJ1-5,16,TRBD1,NA
TGCGCCCCGAGAGGTTGGGTGAACACTGAAGCTTTCTTT,CAPRGWVNTEAFF,TRBV23-1,TRBJ1-1,13,NA,NA
TGTGCCAGCAGTAAAGGGGGTTCTGAAGCTTTCTTT,CASSKGGSEAFF,TRBV6-5,TRBJ1-1,12,NA,NA
TGTGCCAGCAGTGAGGACAGGTTTAATGAAAAACTGTTTTTT,CASSEDRFNEKLFF,TRBV2,TRBJ1-4,14,TRBD1,NA
TGTGCCAGCAGCTTATCGGGGGTTCAGCCCCAGCATTTT,CASSLSGVQPQHF,TRBV5-5,TRBJ1-5,13,NA,once
TGTGCCAGCAGCCTCGGGACAGAAGAGACCCAGTACTTC,CASSLGTEETQYF,TRBV7-3,TRBJ2-5,13,TRBD1,NA
TGTGCCAGCAGTTTAAGGGGCCTGAACACTGAAGCTTTCTTT,CASSLRGLNTEAFF,TRBV27,TRBJ1-1,14,NA,few
TGTGCCAGCTCACCAAGCAGGGAAGTCACTGAAGCTTTCTTT,CASSPSREVTEAFF,TRBV18,TRBJ1-1,14,NA,once
TGTGCCAGCAGCGTAGGAGAGCGGCCTAGCACAGATACGCAGTATTTT,CASSVGERPSTDTQYF,TRBV9,TRBJ2-3,16,NA,NA
TGTGCCAGCGTCGACCCCGGGGTCGGGGAGACCCAGTACTTC,CASVDPGVGETQYF,TRBV7-2,TRBJ2-5,14,NA,NA
TGTGCCAGCAGTTACTTCCCGGAGCAGCCCCAGCATTTT,CASSYFPEQPQHF,TRBV6-6,TRBJ1-5,13,NA,NA
TGTGCCAGCAGTTTATCGAGAAGTTACGAGCAGTACTTC,CASSLSRSYEQYF,TRBV27,TRBJ2-7,13,NA,once
TGTGCCAGCAGCCGGGACAGGTCGAGCACTGAAGCTTTCTTT,CASSRDRSSTEAFF,TRBV7-2,TRBJ1-1,14,TRBD1,NA
TGTGCCAGCAGCTGGGGGATTGGGGGGGATACGCAGTATTTT,CASSWGIGGDTQYF,TRBV7-2,TRBJ2-3,14,NA,NA
TGTGCCAGCAGCCTGGGACGGGGGGCGACTAGCACAGATACGCAGTATTTT,CASSLGRGATSTDTQYF,TRBV5-4,TRBJ2-3,17,NA,NA
TGTGCCAGCAGCCTAGGGCGGGCAGGGGATAACTATGGCTACACCTTC,CASSLGRAGDNYGYTF,TRBV11-2,TRBJ1-2,16,NA,NA
TGCGCCAGTGGGGAAGCGGGTCCCGGCACAGATACGCAGTATTTT,CASGEAGPGTDTQYF,TRBV4-1,TRBJ2-3,15,NA,few
TGTGCCAGCAGCTTAGGGAGTTCAGATACGCAGTATTTT,CASSLGSSDTQYF,TRBV11-3,TRBJ2-3,13,NA,NA
TGCGCCAGCAGCCAAGAGTCTAGCGGGGGGGCGGATACGCAGTATTTT,CASSQESSGGADTQYF,TRBV4-3,TRBJ2-3,16,TRBD2,once
TGTGCCAGCAGCCTACGGAACACTGAAGCTTTCTTT,CASSLRNTEAFF,TRBV5-6,TRBJ1-1,12,NA,NA
TGTGCCACCAGGCGTGACGGGCAGGGTAATCACGAGCAGTACTTC,CATRRDGQGNHEQYF,TRBV19,TRBJ2-7,15,NA,NA
TGTGCCAGCAGATCCACCGGGGGATTTTTTACCGGGGAGCTGTTTTTT,CASRSTGGFFTGELFF,TRBV11-1,TRBJ2-2,16,NA,NA
TGTGCCAGCAGTGCCCGAGGGAGGGACACCGGGGAGCTGTTTTTT,CASSARGRDTGELFF,TRBV25-1,TRBJ2-2,15,TRBD2,NA
TGTGCCAGTAGTATAGGGGGCGCCGCGGGAAACACCATATATTTT,CASSIGGAAGNTIYF,TRBV19,TRBJ1-3,15,NA,few
TGTGCCAGCAGCGTAGGGGACAGCAACACTGAAGCTTTCTTT,CASSVGDSNTEAFF,TRBV9,TRBJ1-1,14,TRBD1,NA
TGTGCCATCGAGAGGTACAGGGGAGATACGCAGTATTTT,CAIERYRGDTQYF,TRBV28,TRBJ2-3,13,TRBD1,NA
TGTGCCAGTAGTATCCCTCCCTACTACAATGAGCAGTTCTTC,CASSIPPYYNEQFF,TRBV19,TRBJ2-1,14,NA,NA
TGTGCCAGCAGCGTGGCCGGGACAACTGGAAACACCATATATTTT,CASSVAGTTGNTIYF,TRBV9,TRBJ1-3,15,NA,NA
TGTGCCAGCAGCTTACCCCAGGATCATGGCTACACCTTC,CASSLPQDHGYTF,TRBV7-9,TRBJ1-2,13,NA,NA
TGTGCCAGCAGCTTGGCCTGGGGGACACCGAACACTGAAGCTTTCTTT,CASSLAWGTPNTEAFF,TRBV5-8,TRBJ1-1,16,NA,NA
TGCGCCACCCAAACAGGTCAAAATCAGCCCCAGCATTTT,CATQTGQNQPQHF,TRBV10-2,TRBJ1-5,13,NA,NA
TGTGCCAGCAGGGAAGACAGGGAGCCTGAAAAACTGTTTTTT,CASREDREPEKLFF,TRBV6-4,TRBJ1-4,14,TRBD1,NA
TGTGCCAGCAGCCCTGGACTAGCGGGAGTTACGCAGTATTTT,CASSPGLAGVTQYF,TRBV7-9,TRBJ2-3,14,TRBD2,NA
TGCGCCAGCAGCCCTCGGACTAGCGTCAGAACAGATACGCAGTATTTT,CASSPRTSVRTDTQYF,TRBV5-1,TRBJ2-3,16,TRBD2,NA
TGTGCCAGCAGAAGACAGGGACTAGACACAGATACGCAGTATTTT,CASRRQGLDTDTQYF,TRBV6-4,TRBJ2-3,15,NA,NA
TGTGCCAGCAGCGAGAGCCTAAGAGGGGGCTTAGATACGCAGTATTTT,CASSESLRGGLDTQYF,TRBV9,TRBJ2-3,16,TRBD1,NA
TGTGCCAGCAGCTCCCAAATTAGCCAACAGGGTTACGAGCAGTACTTC,CASSSQISQQGYEQYF,TRBV11-2,TRBJ2-7,16,NA,NA
TGTGCCAGTAGTATTGGGGGCGGCCTAGGACCTAGCACAGATACGCAGTATTTT,CASSIGGGLGPSTDTQYF,TRBV19,TRBJ2-3,18,NA,NA
TGTGCCAGCAGTTTATCAGGGACAGGCAGCACCGGGGAGCTGTTTTTT,CASSLSGTGSTGELFF,TRBV28,TRBJ2-2,16,TRBD1,NA
TGTGCCAGCAGTGGAATGACAGGCAGGCTTAACCTTGACAATGAGCAGTTCTTC,CASSGMTGRLNLDNEQFF,TRBV6-1,TRBJ2-1,18,NA,few
TGCGCCAGCACCTCTTCGGGGGGGCCAGCAGATACGCAGTATTTT,CASTSSGGPADTQYF,TRBV5-1,TRBJ2-3,15,TRBD2,NA
TGTGCCAGCGGATCACAGGGGCCCGGGGAGCTGTTTTTT,CASGSQGPGELFF,TRBV27,TRBJ2-2,13,TRBD1,NA
TGTGCCAATACTCTCCGAGGGAAAGGCACTGAAGCTTTCTTT,CANTLRGKGTEAFF,TRBV19,TRBJ1-1,14,NA,NA
TGTGCCAGTAGTATAGGCTCGGACAGTAGGGCCAACGTCCTGACTTTC,CASSIGSDSRANVLTF,TRBV19,TRBJ2-6,16,NA,NA
TGTGCCACCATGGTCTTCGCGGGTCACCAAGAGACCCAGTACTTC,CATMVFAGHQETQYF,TRBV6-5,TRBJ2-5,15,NA,NA
TGTGCCAGCAGTCGCCAGGGGGGCGACTTGGGGAGATATGGCTACACCTTC,CASSRQGGDLGRYGYTF,TRBV27,TRBJ1-2,17,TRBD1,few
TGCGCCAGCCGACCCCGGGAGGGCTACACAGATACGCAGTATTTT,CASRPREGYTDTQYF,TRBV5-1,TRBJ2-3,15,TRBD2,NA
TGTGCCAGCAGCGTTCCTGACAGGGAGAACACTGAAGCTTTCTTT,CASSVPDRENTEAFF,TRBV7-9,TRBJ1-1,15,TRBD1,NA
TGCGCCAGCAGCTTGTTAGCGGGAGCCACCGGGGAGCTGTTTTTT,CASSLLAGATGELFF,TRBV5-1,TRBJ2-2,15,TRBD2,few